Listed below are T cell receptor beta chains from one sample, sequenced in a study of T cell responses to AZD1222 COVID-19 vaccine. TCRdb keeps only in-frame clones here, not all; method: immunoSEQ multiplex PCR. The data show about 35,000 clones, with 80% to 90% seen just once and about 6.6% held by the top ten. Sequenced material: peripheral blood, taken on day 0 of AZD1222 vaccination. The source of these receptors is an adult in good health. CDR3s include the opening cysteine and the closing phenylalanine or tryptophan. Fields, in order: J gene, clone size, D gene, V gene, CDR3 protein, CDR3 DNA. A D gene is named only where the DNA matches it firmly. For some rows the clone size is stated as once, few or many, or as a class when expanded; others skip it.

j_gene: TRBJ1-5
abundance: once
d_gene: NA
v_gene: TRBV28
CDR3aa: CASSSIGRSNQPQHF
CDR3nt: TGTGCCAGCAGTTCTATCGGAAGGAGCAATCAGCCCCAGCATTTT

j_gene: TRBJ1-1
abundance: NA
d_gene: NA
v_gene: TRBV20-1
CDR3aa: CSARVGAPQLF
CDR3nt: TGCAGTGCTAGAGTCGGAGCACCCCAACTCTTT

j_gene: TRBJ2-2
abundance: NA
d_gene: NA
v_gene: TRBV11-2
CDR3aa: CASRKTVESPGELFF
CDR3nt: TGTGCCAGCAGGAAGACAGTGGAGTCTCCCGGGGAGCTGTTTTTT

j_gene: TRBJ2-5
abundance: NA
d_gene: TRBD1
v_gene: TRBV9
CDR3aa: CASSTGTGEETQYF
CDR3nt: TGTGCCAGCAGCACCGGGACAGGGGAAGAGACCCAGTACTTC

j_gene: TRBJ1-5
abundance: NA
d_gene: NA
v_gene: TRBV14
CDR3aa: CASTELGKPQHF
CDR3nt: TGTGCCAGCACTGAGCTCGGTAAGCCCCAGCATTTT

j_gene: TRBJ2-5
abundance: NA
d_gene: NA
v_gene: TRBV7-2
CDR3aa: CASTPGGTLRRETQYF
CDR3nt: TGTGCCAGCACCCCCGGTGGTACACTCCGCAGAGAGACCCAGTACTTC

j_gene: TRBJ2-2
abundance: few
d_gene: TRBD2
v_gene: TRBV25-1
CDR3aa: CASSTSDEAGELFF
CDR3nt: TGTGCCAGCAGCACTAGCGATGAAGCAGGGGAGCTGTTTTTT

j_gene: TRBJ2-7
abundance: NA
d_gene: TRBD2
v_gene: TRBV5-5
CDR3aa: CASSLSWLAGGSGYEQYF
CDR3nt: TGTGCCAGCAGCTTGAGTTGGCTAGCGGGAGGGTCGGGCTACGAGCAGTACTTC

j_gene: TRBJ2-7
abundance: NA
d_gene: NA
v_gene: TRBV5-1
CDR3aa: CASSFSGISSYEQYF
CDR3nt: TGCGCCAGCAGCTTCTCCGGAATATCCTCCTACGAGCAGTACTTC

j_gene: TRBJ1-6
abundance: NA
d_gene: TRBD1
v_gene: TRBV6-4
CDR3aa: CASSDSTGGNSPLHF
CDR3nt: TGTGCCAGCAGTGACTCGACAGGGGGTAATTCACCCCTCCACTTT

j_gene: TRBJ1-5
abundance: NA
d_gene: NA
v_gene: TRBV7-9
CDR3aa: CASSSVGVEGQPQHF
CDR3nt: TGTGCCAGCAGCTCGGTAGGGGTGGAAGGGCAGCCCCAGCATTTT